This T cell receptor beta chain appears in the sequencing data of a study of early T cells in non-severe SARS-CoV-2 infection. TCRdb independently ran MiXCR on the 5' RACE reads; one entry per CDR3 protein. This repertoire shows about 40,000 distinct CDR3 sequences, over 3.5% found once; its top ten account for about 5%. The CDR3 covers 14 residues. The germline V gene has CDR1 SGHRS and CDR2 YFSETQ. The germline V and J ends were trimmed by 0 bases and 5 bases, with 8 bases remaining between them. The receptor was derived from an adult who was a healthcare worker with PCR-confirmed SARS-CoV-2 infection or an uninfected control (not recorded which). This rearrangement joins TRBV5-1 to TRBJ1-4; D is ambiguous. The material sequenced was whole blood. Here the CDR3 DNA reads TGCGCCAGCAGCTTGGGCCCGGTGAATGAAAAACTGTTTTTT. As protein: CASSLGPVNEKLFF.